The 12 T cell receptor beta chains reported below all come from one sample, sequenced in a study of T cells after yellow fever vaccination. TCRdb reanalysed the 5' RACE reads using MiXCR and keeps one entry per CDR3 protein. The data hold some 110,000 distinct CDR3 sequences, with roughly 7.2% observed a single time. The sequencing here drew on CD4+ T cells sorted from PBMCs, taken 45 days after the first yellow fever vaccination. All receptors come from a man in his late teens or twenties who received the YFV17D yellow fever vaccine.

This clonotype was observed many times. The chain couples TRBV12-3 or TRBV12-4 to TRBJ2-3, with unresolved D. Trimming left V 3 bases short and J 0 bases short, with 4 bases between. The CDR3 length is 13 residues. The CDR3 DNA reads as TGTGCCAGCAGTTTGGTTAGCACAGATACGCAGTATTTT. Encoded protein: CASSLVSTDTQYF.

This clonotype showed up many times. This chain connects TRBV3-1 to TRBJ2-5; the D is unclear. Trimming took 0 bases from V and 1 from J, leaving 12 bases between them. CDR3 length: 16 residues. Germline V gene lookup returns CDR1 LGHDT and CDR2 YNNKEL (reference sequence). CDR3 nucleotide sequence: TGTGCCAGCAGCCAAGATCTTTCCACAGCCCAAGAGACCCAGTACTTC. Its translation: CASSQDLSTAQETQYF.

This sequence joins TRBV14 and TRBJ1-1; 8 bases are a match to TRBD1. This CDR3 has 15 amino acids. The V gene end was trimmed by 6 bases and the J gene end by 3 bases; junction bases not matched to a gene: 9. Germline CDR1 is SGHDN and CDR2 is FVKESK. The CDR3 DNA sequence: TGTGCCAGCAGTGTAGACGCAGGGGGCTACACTGAAGCTTTCTTT. Residues: CASSVDAGGYTEAFF.

This clonotype was seen at least ten times. The CDR3 DNA follows: TGTGCCAGCAGCTTAGCGGTCGACACTGAAGCTTTCTTT. This gives the protein CASSLAVDTEAFF. The rearrangement links TRBV7-6 to TRBJ1-1; D not certain. The V gene lost 0 bases and the J gene lost 3 bases, with 5 bases spanning the gap. CDR3 length: 13 residues. Per germline, CDR1 SGHVS and CDR2 FNYEAQ.

Ten or more counts support this clonotype. The J gene is TRBJ2-7, the V gene TRBV6-5, with D unclear. CDR1 is MNHEY, CDR2 SVGAGI, per germline. The CDR3 totals 14 residues. V was cut by 0 bases and J by 2 bases, with 8 bases left in between. The CDR3 sequence: CASSYSVETYEQYV. The CDR3 DNA follows: TGTGCCAGCAGTTACTCGGTAGAAACCTACGAGCAGTACGTC.

This clonotype has a count of ten or more. The CDR3 here is CSASEPDTGELFF. The CDR3 nucleotides read TGCAGTGCTAGCGAGCCGGACACCGGGGAGCTGTTTTTT. The chain recombines TRBV20-1 with TRBJ2-2, with unresolved D. This CDR3 comprises 13 residues. V was trimmed by 3 bases and J by 3 bases, leaving 8 bases between them. Germline V CDR1 and CDR2: DFQATT, SNEGSKA (reference sequence).

This clonotype was seen repeatedly, ten times or more. This chain connects TRBV4-2 to TRBJ2-1; the D is unclear. Germline lookup yields CDR1 LGHNA and CDR2 YNFKEQ. This CDR3 has 13 residues. Trimming took 1 base from V and 4 from J, leaving 5 bases between them. The CDR3 protein is CASSQAKYNEQFF. As DNA, the CDR3 is TGTGCCAGCAGCCAAGCAAAGTACAATGAGCAGTTCTTC.

In this sample, this clonotype turned up many times. This rearrangement joins TRBV7-2 to TRBJ2-3, with no clear D. V lost 1 base and J 6 bases, leaving 11 bases between the germline ends. Germline CDR1 reads SGHTA; CDR2 reads FQGNSA. CDR3 length: 14 amino acids. CDR3 sequence: CASSLEILSDTQYF. For the CDR3, the DNA is TGTGCCAGCAGCTTAGAGATCCTGTCGGATACGCAGTATTTT.

This clonotype was seen repeatedly, ten times or more. This sequence joins TRBV4-1 and TRBJ1-5; D uncertain. The CDR3 sequence is 17 residues long. The germline V gene encodes CDR1 MGHRA and CDR2 YSYEKL. Between the trimmed V and J ends, which lost 1 base and 5 bases, there was a span of 18 bases. The CDR3 sequence: CASSQALAAERDQPQHF. In nucleotides, the CDR3 is TGCGCCAGCAGCCAAGCTCTGGCGGCAGAGCGGGATCAGCCCCAGCATTTT.

The V and J genes are TRBV29-1 and TRBJ2-1, with 7 bases matching TRBD2. V shed 1 base, J shed 14 bases, and the junction held 11 bases outside the gene matches. The CDR3 has 13 residues. In germline, CDR1 is SQVTM, CDR2 ANQGSEA. CDR3 residues: CSVEGRQASGKFF. As DNA, the CDR3 is TGCAGCGTTGAAGGGAGGCAAGCTAGCGGAAAGTTCTTC.

This clonotype was counted many times. The genes are TRBV11-2 and TRBJ1-4, with D unclear. V shed 4 bases and J shed 4 bases, with 10 bases lying between them. Germline loops: CDR1 SGHAT, CDR2 FQNNGV. The CDR3 sequence is 14 residues long. CDR3 in DNA: TGTGCCAGCAGCTCCTACCGCCTTAATGAAAAACTGTTTTTT. Protein sequence: CASSSYRLNEKLFF.

This clonotype was counted at least ten times. CDR3 in amino acids: CATSDADGNTGELFF. The CDR3 DNA follows: TGTGCCACCAGTGATGCCGACGGTAACACCGGGGAGCTGTTTTTT. V usage is TRBV24-1 and J usage is TRBJ2-2; D gene unclear. Germline V gene sequence: CDR1 KGHDR, CDR2 SFDVKD. With 3 bases removed from V and 2 bases from J, the gap between germline ends came to 9 bases. There are 15 residues in the CDR3.